This is a list of T cell receptor beta chains from one sample in a study of breast tumors, draining lymph nodes, adjacent tissues. TCRdb processed the multiplex PCR reads anew with MiXCR; each CDR3 protein has one entry. The table records roughly 8,000 distinct CDR3 sequences, around 80% of them present only once. The source material was tumor-adjacent breast tissue. These receptors were taken from a female donor with breast cancer. Some clones in this sample may be carry-over from other donors' samples. Both conserved end residues are part of each CDR3. The order of the fields is D gene, V gene, J gene, clone size, CDR3 protein, CDR3 DNA. D genes are given only for firm matches. Expanded clones get a size class; other rows say once, few or many, or leave the size out.

d_call: TRBD2; v_call: TRBV9; j_call: TRBJ2-5; clone_size: -; cdr3_aa: CASSVWAGEQETQYF; cdr3_nt: TGTGCCAGCAGCGTATGGGCGGGGGAACAAGAGACCCAGTACTTC
d_call: -; v_call: TRBV6-4; j_call: TRBJ2-3; clone_size: medium-sized; cdr3_aa: CASSRDSQDTQYF; cdr3_nt: TGTGCCAGCAGCCGGGACTCGCAAGATACGCAGTATTTT
d_call: -; v_call: TRBV7-8; j_call: TRBJ2-7; clone_size: few; cdr3_aa: CASSLSYEQYF; cdr3_nt: TGTGCCAGCAGCTTGTCCTACGAGCAGTACTTC
d_call: -; v_call: TRBV20-1; j_call: TRBJ1-2; clone_size: -; cdr3_aa: CSARHPDRSYGYTF; cdr3_nt: TGCAGTGCTAGACACCCCGACAGAAGCTATGGCTACACCTTC
d_call: -; v_call: TRBV7-9; j_call: TRBJ2-3; clone_size: -; cdr3_aa: CASSPMRGGVDTQYF; cdr3_nt: TGTGCCAGCAGCCCAATGAGGGGAGGCGTCGATACGCAGTATTTT
d_call: TRBD2; v_call: TRBV29-1; j_call: TRBJ2-1; clone_size: once; cdr3_aa: CSVTSYYPGTSGTYNEQFF; cdr3_nt: TGCAGCGTTACGTCCTACTACCCCGGGACTAGCGGGACCTACAATGAGCAGTTCTTC
d_call: -; v_call: TRBV28; j_call: TRBJ2-7; clone_size: -; cdr3_aa: CASTSRDYEQYF; cdr3_nt: TGTGCCAGCACTTCCAGGGACTACGAGCAGTACTTC
d_call: TRBD1; v_call: TRBV7-8; j_call: TRBJ1-3; clone_size: -; cdr3_aa: CASSSRTGKDGNTIYF; cdr3_nt: TGTGCCAGCAGCTCACGGACAGGGAAGGATGGAAACACCATATATTTT
d_call: -; v_call: TRBV30; j_call: TRBJ1-1; clone_size: -; cdr3_aa: CAWSVSGRGSNTEAFF; cdr3_nt: TGTGCCTGGAGTGTTTCAGGCAGGGGATCAAACACTGAAGCTTTCTTT
d_call: TRBD1; v_call: TRBV10-2; j_call: TRBJ2-1; clone_size: many; cdr3_aa: CASSIDRVNNEQFF; cdr3_nt: TGCGCCAGCAGCATAGACAGGGTCAACAATGAGCAGTTCTTC
d_call: -; v_call: TRBV6-2/TRBV6-3; j_call: TRBJ2-7; clone_size: medium-sized; cdr3_aa: CASSYLASYEQYF; cdr3_nt: TGTGCCAGCAGTTACTTGGCGAGTTACGAGCAGTACTTC
d_call: -; v_call: TRBV19; j_call: TRBJ2-7; clone_size: -; cdr3_aa: CASSGRNEQYF; cdr3_nt: TGTGCCAGTAGCGGACGGAACGAGCAGTACTTC
d_call: -; v_call: TRBV12-3/TRBV12-4; j_call: TRBJ2-7; clone_size: once; cdr3_aa: CASSLRRDEQYF; cdr3_nt: TGTGCCAGCAGCCTAAGGAGGGACGAGCAGTACTTC
d_call: TRBD2; v_call: TRBV5-4; j_call: TRBJ2-3; clone_size: -; cdr3_aa: CASSRGASGGASTDTQYF; cdr3_nt: TGTGCCAGCAGCAGGGGGGCGAGCGGGGGGGCTAGCACAGATACGCAGTATTTT
d_call: -; v_call: TRBV4-2; j_call: TRBJ2-1; clone_size: medium-sized; cdr3_aa: CASSHGGNNEQFF; cdr3_nt: TGTGCCAGCTCCCACGGGGGTAACAATGAGCAGTTCTTC
d_call: -; v_call: TRBV10-2; j_call: TRBJ1-6; clone_size: -; cdr3_aa: CASGQSGSSSSLHF; cdr3_nt: TGCGCCAGCGGCCAGTCAGGGAGCAGCTCATCCCTCCACTTT
d_call: -; v_call: TRBV11-2; j_call: TRBJ2-3; clone_size: -; cdr3_aa: CASTLGRGADTQYF; cdr3_nt: TGTGCCAGCACGCTCGGCAGGGGTGCAGATACGCAGTATTTT
d_call: TRBD2; v_call: TRBV4-1; j_call: TRBJ2-3; clone_size: -; cdr3_aa: CASSQDRGLGTDTQYF; cdr3_nt: TGCGCCAGCAGCCAAGACAGAGGACTAGGAACAGATACGCAGTATTTT
d_call: -; v_call: TRBV6-2/TRBV6-3; j_call: TRBJ2-7; clone_size: medium-sized; cdr3_aa: CASSYPQGPYEQYF; cdr3_nt: TGTGCCAGCAGTTACCCTCAGGGACCCTACGAGCAGTACTTC
d_call: TRBD1; v_call: TRBV20-1; j_call: TRBJ1-5; clone_size: -; cdr3_aa: CSASYRGDTHNQPQHF; cdr3_nt: TGCAGTGCTAGTTACAGGGGGGATACACACAATCAGCCCCAGCATTTT
d_call: -; v_call: TRBV2; j_call: TRBJ2-7; clone_size: -; cdr3_aa: CASSADSASSYEQYF; cdr3_nt: TGTGCCAGCAGTGCCGATAGCGCGAGCTCCTACGAGCAGTACTTC
d_call: -; v_call: TRBV6-5; j_call: TRBJ1-2; clone_size: -; cdr3_aa: CASRESAGDYGYTF; cdr3_nt: TGTGCCAGCAGGGAATCGGCGGGGGACTATGGCTACACCTTC
d_call: -; v_call: TRBV20-1; j_call: TRBJ2-5; clone_size: -; cdr3_aa: CSAREVTQYF; cdr3_nt: TGCAGTGCTAGAGAGGTGACCCAGTACTTC
d_call: -; v_call: TRBV6-1; j_call: TRBJ1-2; clone_size: -; cdr3_aa: CASSEAVAETNYGYTF; cdr3_nt: TGTGCCAGCAGTGAAGCGGTAGCAGAAACTAACTATGGCTACACCTTC
d_call: -; v_call: TRBV18; j_call: TRBJ2-7; clone_size: once; cdr3_aa: CASSTRTNVEQYF; cdr3_nt: TGTGCCAGCTCAACACGGACAAATGTCGAGCAGTACTTC
d_call: TRBD2; v_call: TRBV20-1; j_call: TRBJ2-5; clone_size: -; cdr3_aa: CSARTSGGQETQYF; cdr3_nt: TGCAGTGCCAGGACTAGCGGGGGACAAGAGACCCAGTACTTC
d_call: TRBD2; v_call: TRBV5-1; j_call: TRBJ2-1; clone_size: medium-sized; cdr3_aa: CASSLGSWSGSGEQFF; cdr3_nt: TGCGCCAGCAGCTTGGGGTCTTGGAGCGGGAGTGGTGAGCAGTTCTTC
d_call: -; v_call: TRBV27; j_call: TRBJ2-7; clone_size: -; cdr3_aa: CASRPTGFDEQYF; cdr3_nt: TGTGCCAGCAGACCAACAGGGTTCGACGAGCAGTACTTC
d_call: TRBD1; v_call: TRBV20-1; j_call: TRBJ1-5; clone_size: -; cdr3_aa: CSARDLTGVSQPQRF; cdr3_nt: TGCAGTGCTAGAGATTTGACAGGGGTTTCTCAGCCCCAGCGTTTT
d_call: -; v_call: TRBV10-3; j_call: TRBJ1-5; clone_size: few; cdr3_aa: CAISESTDDGSNQPQHF; cdr3_nt: TGTGCCATCAGTGAGTCGACAGACGATGGGAGCAATCAGCCCCAGCATTTT
d_call: -; v_call: TRBV2; j_call: TRBJ2-7; clone_size: -; cdr3_aa: CARSGSGDYEQYF; cdr3_nt: TGTGCCAGAAGTGGATCGGGGGACTACGAGCAGTACTTC
d_call: -; v_call: TRBV3-1; j_call: TRBJ2-7; clone_size: medium-sized; cdr3_aa: CASTTSLRAYEQYF; cdr3_nt: TGTGCCAGCACTACTAGTCTGAGGGCCTACGAGCAGTACTTC
d_call: -; v_call: TRBV20-1; j_call: TRBJ2-1; clone_size: medium-sized; cdr3_aa: CSASILVGDEQFF; cdr3_nt: TGCAGTGCTAGCATCCTTGTGGGGGATGAGCAGTTCTTC